This T cell receptor (beta chain) was observed in a study of T cells in Graves' hyperthyroidism and ophthalmopathy. Study in general: Staff took peripheral blood when the initial diagnosis was made, before any treatment began.

Germline assignment: CDR1 LNHDA and CDR2 SQIVND (reference sequence). The CDR3 is made up of 14 amino acids. The V end was cut by 2 bases, the J end by 2 bases, with 9 bases between. Study results and limitations: The authors' 13 V-J model separated ophthalmopathy from stable hyperthyroidism.

This clonotype came up many times. Its antigen is not known. These patients, aged 18 to 65, had recently diagnosed hyperthyroidism lasting under 2 months. Clinicians diagnosed patients from clinical symptoms, serum thyroxine and TRAb, thyroid ultrasound and orbital computed tomography. RNA transcripts served as the template for amplifying TCR beta CDR3 regions. Carried out on the TCR CDR3, a first-round RT-PCR used the HTBI primer set. TCRdb recomputed calls from the multiplex PCR reads with MiXCR, one row per CDR3 protein. The sample includes fewer than 110,000 distinct CDR3 sequences, 40% to 50% seen only once; the top ten take 26%.

This clonotype was sampled from a man in his forties with Graves' hyperthyroidism. This chain links TRBV19 with TRBJ2-5, with D possibly TRBD1 on 5 matching bases. Sequencing was carried out using blood. CDR3 sequence (DNA): TGTGCCAGTAGTATACCAGGGAATCAAGAGACCCAGTACTTC. Protein: CASSIPGNQETQYF.